The next 14 T cell receptor beta chains were all read from a single sample in a study of identifying expanded T cells in peripheral blood. Using immunoSEQ multiplex PCR, the repertoire was profiled, and TCRdb retains in-frame clones only, with some absent. The repertoire includes 85,000 to 120,000 clones, approximately 88% of them detected once, and 14% sits in the top ten. The source material was blood. The source is a person aged 18 to 70 in good health.

The CDR3 sequence: CASRGQGSGNTIYF. For the CDR3, the DNA is TGTGCCAGCAGGGGACAGGGGTCTGGAAACACCATATATTTT. V is TRBV6-1 and J is TRBJ1-3; TRBD1 aligns across 10 bases. This CDR3 region has 14 residues. Trimming at V came to 6 bases and at J to 1 base, leaving 0 bases not matched to a gene. Germline V gene sequence: CDR1 MNHNS, CDR2 SASEGT.

The rearrangement uses TRBV7-2 and TRBJ1-1; no reliable D call. Trimming removed 5 bases from V and 1 base from J, with 17 bases in between. Germline assignment: CDR1 SGHTA and CDR2 FQGNSA. CDR3 size: 16 residues. The CDR3 DNA is TGTGCCAGCAGCGCTCCGGGTATAGTGCGGAACACTGAAGCTTTCTTT. Translating it yields CASSAPGIVRNTEAFF. Full variable domain (missing parts from reference TRBV7-2 and TRBJ1-1): GAGVSQSPSNKVTEKGKDVELRCDPISGHTALYWYRQSLGQGLEFLIYFQGNSAPDKSGLPSDRFSAERTGGSVSTLTIQRTQQEDSAVYLCASSAPGIVRNTEAFFGQGTRLTVV.

The chain has TRBV6-6 and TRBJ2-7; 7 bases match TRBD1. V lost 9 bases to trimming and J lost 0 bases; unmatched junction nucleotides: 2. Germline V gene data show CDR1 as MNHNY and CDR2 as SVGAGI (reference sequence). CDR3 size: 12 residues. CDR3 sequence: CASWDSSYEQYF. Written as DNA, the CDR3 is TGTGCCAGTTGGGACAGCTCCTACGAGCAGTACTTC.

The CDR3 loop reads CSVESYNEQFF. CDR3 sequence (DNA): TGCAGCGTTGAAAGCTACAATGAGCAGTTCTTC. The rearrangement uses TRBV29-1 and TRBJ2-1; no clear D gene. Germline V gives CDR1 SQVTM, CDR2 ANQGSEA. V was pared by 2 bases and J by 3 bases, with 2 bases between. The length of the CDR3 is 11 residues.

The chain has TRBV7-4 and TRBJ2-7; no reliable D call. The V end was cut by 7 bases, the J end by 0 bases, with 10 bases between. The CDR3 sequence is 13 residues long. Germline CDR1 is SGHVT and CDR2 is SQSDAQ. The CDR3 DNA reads TGTGCCAGCACTGCCAGTACCTCCTACGAGCAGTACTTC. Protein: CASTASTSYEQYF.

The V call is TRBV28, the J call TRBJ1-2; D is ambiguous. V was cut by 2 bases and J by 8 bases, with 9 bases left in between. The CDR3 spans 12 residues. Germline V gene lookup returns CDR1 MDHEN and CDR2 SYDVKM. DNA for the CDR3: TGTGCCAGCAGTTTACCGCGTGGAGGCTACACCTTC. Protein product: CASSLPRGGYTF.

The chain combines TRBV19 with TRBJ2-3; no reliable D call. The CDR3 has 13 residues. Germline V gene data show CDR1 as LNHDA and CDR2 as SQIVND (reference sequence). Trimming took off 8 bases at V and 2 bases at J, with 11 bases between the two ends. The DNA of the CDR3 is TGTGCCAGTCTCTACAGACCCACAGATACGCAGTATTTT. As protein: CASLYRPTDTQYF.

The rearrangement joins TRBV7-8 to TRBJ2-5; D remains unclear. The V gene's germline CDR1 is SGHVS and CDR2 FQNEAQ. Trimming stripped 4 bases from V and 1 base from J, with 10 bases between. The CDR3 is made up of 14 amino acids. The CDR3 spells CASSSRLLQETQYF. The CDR3 DNA reads TGTGCCAGCAGCTCCAGACTTCTCCAAGAGACCCAGTACTTC.

The V and J genes are TRBV5-1 and TRBJ1-3; the D gene is possibly TRBD1 (6 bases). The V end was cut by 0 bases, the J end by 0 bases, with 10 bases between. This CDR3 has 16 residues. Germline-derived CDR1 and CDR2 are SGHRS and YFSETQ. The CDR3 nucleotides are TGCGCCAGCAGCTTGGCCCAGGGGAACTCTGGAAACACCATATATTTT. Translation gives CASSLAQGNSGNTIYF.

The rearrangement uses TRBV28 and TRBJ1-2; tentative D call: TRBD1 (6 bases). Germline CDR1 and CDR2: MDHEN and SYDVKM. Trimming removed 6 bases at V and 4 bases at J, with 15 bases between. The CDR3 totals 14 residues. The CDR3: CASRRRQGSYGYTF. CDR3 sequence (DNA): TGTGCCAGCAGACGACGCCAGGGGTCCTATGGCTACACCTTC.

The rearrangement links TRBV15 to TRBJ1-2; D perhaps matches TRBD1 (6 bases). V dropped 0 bases and J dropped 8 bases, with 19 bases sitting between them. This CDR3 spans 16 amino acids. Germline V CDR1 and CDR2: LNHNV, YYDKDF (reference sequence). CDR3 sequence reads: CATSRDLGAQAWGYTF. Written as DNA, the CDR3 is TGTGCCACCAGCAGAGATTTGGGGGCCCAGGCCTGGGGCTACACCTTC.

The V call is TRBV7-8, the J call TRBJ2-7; D is undetermined. This CDR3 contains 13 residues. The V gene's germline CDR1 is SGHVS and CDR2 FQNEAQ. V was cut by 6 bases and J by 6 bases, with 15 bases left in between. The CDR3, as DNA: TGTGCCAGCAGTCATGAGGTCACGAGCGAGCAGTACTTC. It codes for CASSHEVTSEQYF.

The J gene is TRBJ2-6, the V gene TRBV25-1; D is uncertain. The CDR3 is 15 amino acids. Trimming cost V 6 bases and J 0 bases, with 9 bases left between them. Germline-derived CDR1 and CDR2 are MGHDK and SYGVNS. The CDR3 coding sequence is TGTGCCAGCAGCGATGGATTCTCTGGGGCCAACGTCCTGACTTTC. This encodes CASSDGFSGANVLTF.

V gene TRBV19 combines with J gene TRBJ2-3, with D unresolved. Trimming cost V 1 base and J 2 bases, with 13 bases left between them. From germline, CDR1 is LNHDA and CDR2 SQIVND (reference sequence). This CDR3 region has 16 residues. CDR3 protein: CASSIGTAQVTDTQYF. DNA for the CDR3: TGTGCCAGTAGTATAGGCACAGCCCAAGTCACAGATACGCAGTATTTT.